The TCR beta chain described here comes from a study of control samples from healthy donors and cancer patients. The V end was cut by 4 bases, the J end by 8 bases, with 17 bases between. This CDR3 has 14 residues. Germline values: CDR1 MNHNY, CDR2 SVGAGI (reference sequence). Sequenced by immunoSEQ multiplex PCR; TCRdb stores in-frame clones only, minus some. The table includes 95,000 to 130,000 clones, about 93% detected once. The receptor was derived from a man aged 25 to 40 in good health. This chain connects TRBV6-6 to TRBJ1-1, with D possibly matching TRBD1 (5 bases). Sample: blood. CDR3 DNA sequence: TGTGCCAGCAGTTCCTCCCGGGACGCCAGCGAAGCTTTCTTT. As protein: CASSSSRDASEAFF.